This entry features one T cell receptor beta chain sequence. The antigen is undetermined. TCRdb re-called the 5' RACE reads through MiXCR, storing one row per CDR3 protein. The sample consists of 300,000 or so distinct CDR3 sequences, roughly 15% of them appearing once. The data were taken from a study of T-cell memory formation after mild COVID-19. Study summary: In these data, TCR clusters were largely donor specific. Points from the study as a whole: Clones that contracted from day 15 to 85 had balanced CD4/CD8; later expanders were CD4+ biased. The SARS-CoV-2 specificity of second-wave clones reaching peak at day 37 remained unverified.

The CDR3 length is 13 residues. CDR1 and CDR2 (germline): ENHRY, SYGVKD. Trimming cost V 0 bases and J 5 bases, with 5 bases left between them. Sequencing used PBMCs or a T cell subset sorted from them (not recorded which). This chain connects TRBV10-3 to TRBJ1-5; D ambiguous. This receptor was identified in a man between 18 and 35 years old who had mild COVID-19 (a few samples of this study predate the infection). Cell type and time point are not known. The CDR3 nucleotides are TGTGCCATCAGTGAGTCAAGGGATCAGCCCCAGCATTTT. It is translated as CAISESRDQPQHF.